This T cell receptor (beta chain) was observed in a study of T cell responses to AZD1222 COVID-19 vaccine. Clones were sequenced by immunoSEQ multiplex PCR, and TCRdb holds only the in-frame ones, with some missing. The sample yields tens of thousands of clones, roughly 88% seen once. The CDR3 is 16 amino acids. J was trimmed by 7 bases and V by 0 bases; bases with no gene match: 6. Germline CDR1 is SGHRS and CDR2 is YFSETQ. This sequence originates from an adult who received the AZD1222 COVID-19 vaccine. The chain uses TRBV5-1 and TRBJ2-1, with 11 nucleotides matching TRBD2. The sequences come from peripheral blood, collected 28 days after the second AZD1222 dose. In nucleotides, the CDR3 is TGCGCCAGCAGCTTGGCCAAACTAGCGGGAGTTAATGAGCAGTTCTTC. The encoded protein is CASSLAKLAGVNEQFF.